The source of this T cell receptor beta chain is a study of TIL therapy for anti-PD-1-resistant metastatic lung cancer. Study in general: Median tumor mutation burden was roughly 1.4 mutations per megabase.

The time point denotes: pre-treatment sample, taken before nivolumab and TIL therapy. Enrollment ran from 2017 to January 2020. Study-level findings and limits: The baseline peripheral repertoire was partially replaced by infused TIL clonotypes that later decayed.

Germline assignment: CDR1 SQVTM and CDR2 ANQGSEA. The CDR3 loop spans 10 amino acids. J gave up 10 bases and V 6 bases, and 3 bases lay outside the gene matches. This was the immunoSEQ v3 assay. Method: immunoSEQ multiplex PCR; TCRdb's copy keeps in-frame clones and lacks some. Of some 50,000 clones listed, roughly 85% are singletons. For this clone: Its specificity is not known.

J is TRBJ2-1 and V is TRBV29-1; 7 bases fit TRBD2. The sequence came from a man between 65 and 79 years old with non-small cell lung cancer. The input for sequencing was blood, taken at baseline. Written as DNA, the CDR3 is TGCAGCGTCCGGGACTACGAGCAGTTCTTC. Its translation: CSVRDYEQFF.